The rows below give T cell receptor beta chains drawn from one sample of a study of cytomegalovirus exposure and HLA in healthy donors. Libraries were prepared by immunoSEQ multiplex PCR; TCRdb keeps only in-frame clonotypes and omits some of them. The data contain 110,000 to 150,000 clones, 85% to 90% of them seen just once; the ten biggest clones take up 6.2%. The specimen sequenced was PBMCs. The source is a woman aged 25 to 45 in good health and CMV-seropositive. Both conserved end residues are part of each CDR3. Fields, in order: clone size, J gene, V gene, D gene, CDR3 protein, CDR3 DNA. A D gene is named only where the DNA matches it firmly. Expanded clones are given a class, and other clones once, few, many or no size at all.

- TRBJ1-1 TRBV19 - CASSAGVRTEAFF TGTGCCAGTAGCGCAGGGGTACGCACTGAAGCTTTCTTT
- TRBJ1-2 TRBV10-2 TRBD1 CASSAGTAGLYGYTF TGCGCCAGCAGCGCGGGGACAGCAGGACTCTATGGCTACACCTTC
- TRBJ2-1 TRBV7-2 - CASSLVRLRVSSYNEQFF TGTGCCAGCAGCTTAGTTAGGTTGCGGGTGAGCTCCTACAATGAGCAGTTCTTC
- TRBJ1-3 TRBV5-4 - CASSPIRGHYSGNTIYF TGTGCCAGCAGCCCCATTCGCGGACACTACTCTGGAAACACCATATATTTT
- TRBJ2-3 TRBV4-2 TRBD2 CASSQLAGGTDTQYF TGTGCCAGCAGCCAACTAGCGGGGGGCACAGATACGCAGTATTTT
- TRBJ2-2 TRBV7-7 TRBD2 CASSLSGGQTGELFF TGTGCCAGCAGCCTCTCGGGAGGGCAAACCGGGGAGCTGTTTTTT
- TRBJ1-5 TRBV2 TRBD1 CASTQDRGNQPQHF TGTGCCAGCACCCAGGACAGGGGAAATCAGCCCCAGCATTTT
- TRBJ2-5 TRBV7-3 TRBD2 CASSLGTSGRETQYF TGTGCCAGCAGCTTAGGGACTAGCGGGAGGGAGACCCAGTACTTC
- TRBJ2-3 TRBV2 - CASSLVADTQYF TGTGCCAGCAGTTTAGTGGCAGATACGCAGTATTTT
- TRBJ2-7 TRBV5-1 TRBD1 CASSFLTGAQDEQYF TGCGCCAGCAGCTTTCTGACAGGGGCGCAAGACGAGCAGTACTTC
- TRBJ1-1 TRBV4-1 TRBD1 CASSQEFTDDRAHEAFF TGCGCCAGCAGCCAAGAGTTCACAGACGACAGGGCCCATGAAGCTTTCTTT
- TRBJ2-1 TRBV5-1 TRBD2 CASSSLAGLTYNEQFF TGCGCCAGCAGCAGCTTAGCGGGCCTTACCTACAATGAGCAGTTCTTC
- TRBJ2-4 TRBV10-3 - CATREEAAKNIQYF TGTGCCACGAGGGAGGAGGCGGCCAAAAACATTCAGTACTTC
many TRBJ2-7 TRBV7-9 - CASSLAYYEQYF TGTGCCAGCAGCTTAGCGTACTATGAGCAGTACTTC
- TRBJ2-2 TRBV18 - CASSPPGVTGELFF TGTGCCAGCTCACCTCCAGGGGTCACCGGGGAGCTGTTTTTT
once TRBJ2-1 TRBV29-1 TRBD2 CSARGSSGGHNEQFF TGCAGCGCCCGAGGGTCGAGCGGGGGGCACAATGAGCAGTTCTTC
- TRBJ2-5 TRBV9 TRBD2 CASSVAGTSGQETQYF TGTGCCAGCAGCGTCGCGGGGACTAGCGGACAAGAGACCCAGTACTTC
- TRBJ2-2 TRBV5-6 - CASSWGTTGELFF TGTGCCAGCAGTTGGGGGACTACCGGGGAGCTGTTTTTT
- TRBJ2-7 TRBV27 - CASNWRGSPYEQYF TGTGCCAGCAACTGGCGGGGATCGCCCTACGAGCAGTACTTC
- TRBJ2-3 TRBV18 TRBD1 CASSPLGQGVTDTQYF TGTGCCAGCTCACCATTGGGACAGGGGGTAACAGATACGCAGTATTTT
- TRBJ2-7 TRBV28 - CASSYGRLDEQYF TGTGCCAGCAGTTACGGCAGGCTCGACGAGCAGTACTTC
- TRBJ2-5 TRBV10-3 - CAISIDQETQYF TGTGCCATCAGCATAGATCAAGAGACCCAGTACTTC
- TRBJ1-3 TRBV5-1 - CASSLGDSGNTIYF TGCGCCAGCAGCTTAGGGGACTCTGGAAACACCATATATTTT
- TRBJ2-3 TRBV19 - CASSTGSLAGTDTQYF TGTGCCAGTAGTACCGGGAGCTTAGCGGGCACAGATACGCAGTATTTT
- TRBJ1-5 TRBV10-3 - CAISEEQGVAYSNQPQHF TGTGCCATCAGTGAGGAACAGGGAGTAGCCTATAGCAATCAGCCCCAGCATTTT
- TRBJ2-7 TRBV28 - CASSPPVRTYEQYF TGTGCCAGCAGTCCGCCGGTGAGAACCTACGAGCAGTACTTC
- TRBJ2-7 TRBV28 - CASSLHGTYEQYF TGTGCCAGCAGTCTCCACGGGACCTACGAGCAGTACTTC
- TRBJ1-5 TRBV27 - CASSPGQTNQPQHF TGTGCCAGCAGTCCCGGACAGACCAATCAGCCCCAGCATTTT
- TRBJ2-7 TRBV5-1 TRBD2 CASSPGGGYYEQYF TGCGCCAGCAGCCCCGGGGGGGGGTACTACGAGCAGTACTTC
- TRBJ2-3 TRBV4-1 TRBD2 CASSQARLAGADTQYF TGCGCCAGCAGCCAAGCCCGACTAGCGGGAGCAGATACGCAGTATTTT
many TRBJ1-4 TRBV5-4 TRBD1 CASSRDREGEKLFF TGTGCCAGCAGTCGGGACAGGGAGGGTGAAAAACTGTTTTTT
- TRBJ2-5 TRBV5-6 TRBD1 CASSKTGTGETQYF TGTGCCAGCAGCAAAACTGGGACAGGGGAGACCCAGTACTTC